This T cell receptor beta chain is drawn from a study of cytomegalovirus exposure and HLA in healthy donors. This clone was picked up a small number of times. The antigen is unknown. In the same sample, other DNA sequences code for this CDR3. In the PCR, 60 Vbeta and 13 Jbeta primers were used. Assay used: immunoSEQ multiplex PCR; TCRdb lists only in-frame clones, some missing. The sample contains 150,000 or so clones, over 65% of which appear only once. Trimming removed 5 bases from V and 1 base from J, with 9 bases in between. The CDR3 has 13 residues. Germline CDR1 and CDR2: SGHRS and YFSETQ. Study findings and constraints: A few V segments could not be told apart, such as TRBV6-2 and TRBV6-3, and were left out. In a later analysis, at a false discovery rate of 0.05, fewer than 20,000 TCR beta sequences matched HLA alleles. Most TCR sequences were rare, but some public TCRs occurred in many donors.

The J gene is TRBJ1-2, the V gene TRBV5-1; TRBD1 is a possible D gene (6 bases). The sample taken for sequencing was PBMCs. The sequence derives from a woman aged 40 to 50 in good health and CMV-seronegative. In DNA, the CDR3 is TGCGCCAGCAGTCAGGACAGTAACTATGGCTACACCTTC. Encoded protein: CASSQDSNYGYTF.